This is a list of T cell receptor beta chains from one sample in a study of OX40 agonist ivuxolimab in advanced cancers. Here immunoSEQ multiplex PCR was the method, and the copy in TCRdb shows in-frame clones only, minus some. The table includes 80,000 or so clones, less than 95% detected once. The sequencing here drew on CD4+ or CD8+ T cells sorted from blood, taken in a trial of the OX40 agonist ivuxolimab. These TCRs come from an adult with an advanced solid tumor such as melanoma, head and neck, liver or kidney cancer. The CDR3 runs from the conserved cysteine through the conserved F or W. The D gene is left open where the match is weak. Part of the rows lack a size; the others show once, few, many or a class for expanded clones.

TRBV28	.	.	TRBJ2-3	CASSSRGRLSTDTQYF	TGTGCCAGCAGTTCCCGGGGCCGTTTAAGCACAGATACGCAGTATTTT
TRBV5-7	few	.	TRBJ1-4	CASSLKLAEGEKLFF	TGTGCCAGCAGCTTGAAATTGGCCGAGGGTGAAAAACTGTTTTTT
TRBV9	.	.	TRBJ2-2	CASSVNAGSYTGELFF	TGTGCCAGCAGCGTAAATGCGGGATCCTACACCGGGGAGCTGTTTTTT
TRBV7-2	once	.	TRBJ1-5	CASSLVGTGNQPQHF	TGTGCCAGCAGCTTAGTGGGGACCGGTAATCAGCCCCAGCATTTT
TRBV19	.	TRBD1	TRBJ2-7	CASSRDRDEQYF	TGTGCCAGTAGCCGGGACAGGGACGAGCAGTACTTC
TRBV7-2	.	.	TRBJ2-1	CASSYGGQQFF	TGTGCCAGCAGCTATGGGGGTCAGCAGTTCTTC
TRBV19	.	.	TRBJ1-3	CASSISSADGNTIYF	TGTGCCAGTAGTATATCCTCGGCGGACGGAAACACCATATATTTT
TRBV11-3	.	.	TRBJ2-5	CASTPVVGETQYF	TGTGCCAGCACCCCAGTAGTGGGGGAGACCCAGTACTTC
TRBV2	.	.	TRBJ2-5	CASSGGWVETQYF	TGTGCCAGCAGTGGTGGGTGGGTTGAGACCCAGTACTTC
TRBV7-3	.	TRBD1	TRBJ2-2	CASSLTGTGEAGELFF	TGTGCCAGCAGCTTAACCGGGACAGGGGAGGCCGGGGAGCTGTTTTTT
TRBV7-3	once	.	TRBJ1-2	CASSLAYQGHYGYTF	TGTGCCAGCAGCTTAGCGTATCAGGGCCACTATGGCTACACCTTC
TRBV6-1	.	TRBD1	TRBJ1-2	CASSGGQVGYYGYTF	TGTGCCAGCAGTGGAGGACAGGTCGGATACTATGGCTACACCTTC
TRBV11-3	.	TRBD1	TRBJ1-2	CASSWAGGTGYGYTF	TGTGCCAGCAGCTGGGCAGGGGGCACGGGGTATGGCTACACCTTC
TRBV5-1	once	.	TRBJ1-2	CASSLTSGQGHNYGYTF	TGCGCCAGCAGCTTGACCTCCGGGCAGGGCCATAACTATGGCTACACCTTC
TRBV4-1	.	TRBD1	TRBJ1-2	CASSQGTGQAYGYTF	TGCGCCAGCAGCCAAGGGACAGGCCAAGCATATGGCTACACCTTC
TRBV18	.	TRBD1	TRBJ1-4	CASSPGTANEKLFF	TGTGCCAGCTCACCCGGGACAGCTAATGAAAAACTGTTTTTT
TRBV4-1	once	.	TRBJ1-5	CASSQDPPSVSNQPQHF	TGCGCCAGCAGCCAAGATCCCCCTTCCGTGTCCAATCAGCCCCAGCATTTT
TRBV7-6	.	.	TRBJ1-1	CASSLDRETEAFF	TGTGCCAGCAGCTTAGACAGGGAAACTGAAGCTTTCTTT
TRBV7-7	.	.	TRBJ2-1	CASSPLDHSYNEQFF	TGTGCTAGCAGCCCCCTAGACCACTCCTACAATGAGCAGTTCTTC
TRBV6-5	.	.	TRBJ2-2	CASSRSGVTGELFF	TGTGCCAGCAGTCGCTCAGGGGTCACCGGGGAGCTGTTTTTT
TRBV10-3	.	.	TRBJ1-6	CAIRSGQGSSPLHF	TGTGCCATCAGGTCGGGGCAGGGGAGTTCACCCCTCCACTTT
TRBV7-2	.	.	TRBJ2-5	CASSLLGGRWEETQYF	TGTGCCAGCAGCTTACTAGGTGGGAGATGGGAGGAGACCCAGTACTTC
TRBV6-5	.	.	TRBJ2-7	CASSFNRASYEQYF	TGTGCCAGCAGCTTCAACAGGGCCTCCTACGAGCAGTACTTC
TRBV19	.	TRBD1	TRBJ1-3	CASSTGQRNTIYF	TGTGCCAGTAGTACGGGACAGCGAAACACCATATATTTT
TRBV28	.	.	TRBJ2-7	CASSPGWVKNEQYF	TGTGCCAGCAGCCCAGGGTGGGTGAAAAACGAGCAGTACTTC
TRBV9	.	.	TRBJ2-5	CASSNSGSQETQYF	TGTGCCAGCAGCAACTCAGGGAGCCAAGAGACCCAGTACTTC
TRBV7-3	once	TRBD1	TRBJ2-3	CASTLQGAGTDTQYF	TGTGCCAGCACCTTACAGGGGGCCGGCACAGATACGCAGTATTTT
TRBV5-8	.	TRBD1	TRBJ1-1	CASSLARGEGAKLPEAFF	TGTGCCAGCAGCTTGGCACGGGGGGAGGGGGCGAAGTTACCTGAAGCTTTCTTT
TRBV5-4	.	.	TRBJ1-2	CASRPTTGNYGYTF	TGTGCCAGCAGACCGACGACGGGAAACTATGGCTACACCTTC
TRBV10-3	.	.	TRBJ1-1	CAISESRGMEAFF	TGTGCCATCAGTGAGTCGAGGGGGATGGAAGCTTTCTTT
TRBV4-2	few	.	TRBJ1-2	CASSQEGIGDLGGYTF	TGTGCCAGCAGCCAAGAAGGGATCGGGGACCTAGGTGGCTACACCTTC
TRBV5-1	.	TRBD2	TRBJ2-5	CASSTSGNQYF	TGCGCCAGCAGCACTAGCGGGAACCAGTACTTC
TRBV6-5	.	TRBD2	TRBJ2-1	CASKTSVSSYNEQFF	TGTGCCAGCAAGACTAGCGTCAGCTCCTACAATGAGCAGTTCTTC
TRBV6-5	.	.	TRBJ1-5	CASSGFSNQPQHF	TGTGCCAGCAGTGGATTCAGCAATCAGCCCCAGCATTTT
TRBV30	.	.	TRBJ2-6	CAWSVRGASGANVLTF	TGTGCCTGGAGTGTTCGGGGGGCCTCTGGGGCCAACGTCCTGACTTTC
TRBV28	.	.	TRBJ1-1	CASSRSGPMALEAFF	TGTGCCAGCAGTCGGTCGGGACCGATGGCATTAGAAGCTTTCTTT
TRBV15	.	TRBD1	TRBJ2-7	CATSRDPGTGYTEQYF	TGTGCCACCAGCAGAGATCCCGGGACAGGGTATACCGAGCAGTACTTC
TRBV29-1	.	.	TRBJ1-2	CSVEAVTGVTSYGYTF	TGCAGCGTTGAAGCCGTGACAGGTGTTACTAGCTATGGCTACACCTTC
TRBV29-1	few	.	TRBJ1-1	CSVLGNTEAFF	TGCAGCGTTTTGGGGAACACTGAAGCTTTCTTT
TRBV4-2	few	TRBD2	TRBJ2-2	CASSHAGGNTGELFF	TGTGCCAGCAGCCATGCGGGGGGGAACACCGGGGAGCTGTTTTTT
TRBV18	.	.	TRBJ2-1	CASSDGVSDEQFF	TGTGCCAGCTCGGATGGGGTTAGCGATGAGCAGTTCTTC
TRBV10-3	.	.	TRBJ2-2	CAISDGSGELFF	TGTGCCATCAGTGATGGCTCCGGGGAGCTGTTTTTT
TRBV6-6	.	.	TRBJ1-1	CASSLGQSAFF	TGTGCCAGCAGTTTAGGACAGTCCGCTTTCTTT
TRBV5-1	.	.	TRBJ1-6	CASSLFPGANSPLHF	TGCGCCAGCAGCTTGTTTCCAGGTGCAAATTCACCCCTCCACTTT
TRBV5-4	.	TRBD2	TRBJ2-2	CASSLGGLVTGELFF	TGTGCCAGCAGCTTGGGGGGACTAGTCACCGGGGAGCTGTTTTTT
TRBV25-1	.	.	TRBJ2-7	CASSSLGVGSYEQYF	TGTGCCAGCAGTTCCCTGGGGGTGGGTTCCTACGAGCAGTACTTC
TRBV7-2	.	TRBD1	TRBJ2-2	CASSSGQHTGELFF	TGTGCCAGCAGCTCGGGACAGCACACCGGGGAGCTGTTTTTT